This T cell receptor (beta chain) was documented in a study of T cells after yellow fever vaccination. TCRdb reanalysed the 5' RACE reads using MiXCR and keeps one entry per CDR3 protein. The repertoire has 4,000 to 5,000 distinct CDR3 sequences, around 7.8% of them found once; the top ten carry around 71%. The CDR3 length is 14 residues. Germline V CDR1 and CDR2: MNHEY, SVGAGI. Trimming took off 5 bases at V and 7 bases at J, with 14 bases between the two ends. This clonotype is medium-sized within its sample. This TCR was sampled from a man between 18 and 29 years old who received the YFV17D yellow fever vaccine. Source: PBMCs, either bulk or a sorted T-cell subset (CD4+, CD8+, memory, or dextramer-sorted; not recorded which), taken around 45 days after the first yellow fever vaccination. The chain joins TRBV6-5 to TRBJ2-2; D not certain. Here the CDR3 DNA reads TGTGCCAGCAGTCCAATAACACGACACGGGGAGCTGTTTTTT. It is translated as CASSPITRHGELFF.